The 10 T cell receptor beta chains given below trace back to one sample, sequenced in a study of OX40 agonist ivuxolimab in advanced cancers. The repertoire was sequenced with immunoSEQ multiplex PCR; TCRdb's copy has only in-frame clones and lacks some. Altogether 35,000 to 40,000 clones are present, 82% being singletons, with the ten largest covering about 8%. Sequenced here: CD4+ or CD8+ T cells sorted from blood, sampled in a trial of the OX40 agonist ivuxolimab. These receptors all come from an adult with an advanced solid tumor such as melanoma, head and neck, liver or kidney cancer.

The chain links TRBV11-2 to TRBJ2-7; D is perhaps TRBD1 or TRBD2 (5 bases each). The V gene's germline CDR1 is SGHAT and CDR2 FQNNGV. V lost 2 bases to trimming and J lost 0 bases, with 8 bases between them. There are 14 residues in the CDR3. The CDR3 DNA reads TGTGCCAGCAGCTTATCCGGGACCTCCTACGAGCAGTACTTC. Residues: CASSLSGTSYEQYF.

The gene calls are TRBV5-1 and TRBJ1-1; no firm D call. Germline V gene data show CDR1 as SGHRS and CDR2 as YFSETQ. CDR3 length: 16 residues. V dropped 4 bases and J dropped 2 bases, with 18 bases sitting between them. The CDR3 nucleotides are TGCGCCAGCAGCACGGGGATGGGTACTACCAACACTGAAGCTTTCTTT. It codes for CASSTGMGTTNTEAFF.

CDR3: CASSLSGFGEQYF. In DNA, the CDR3 is TGTGCCAGCAGCTTATCAGGGTTCGGCGAGCAGTACTTC. The chain employs TRBV7-2 and TRBJ2-7; perhaps TRBD1 as D (5 bases). V lost 2 bases and J 6 bases, leaving 11 bases between the germline ends. Germline-derived CDR1 and CDR2 are SGHTA and FQGNSA. The CDR3 consists of 13 residues.

The CDR3 sequence is CASSLTASSLEQYF. The CDR3 DNA follows: TGTGCCAGCAGCTTAACCGCCTCCAGCCTCGAGCAGTACTTC. The chain links TRBV11-3 to TRBJ2-7; unclear D gene. The germline gives CDR1 SGHNT, CDR2 YENEEA. The CDR3 is made up of 14 amino acids. V gave up 2 bases and J gave up 6 bases, with 14 bases separating them.

The chain couples TRBV30 to TRBJ2-3; D is possibly TRBD2 (6 bases). V was trimmed by 6 bases and J by 0 bases, leaving 13 bases between them. The germline CDR1 and CDR2 sequences are GTSNPN and SVGIG (reference sequence). The length of the CDR3 is 14 residues. The CDR3 DNA reads as TGTGCCTGTTCACTAGCCCCTAGCACAGATACGCAGTATTTT. It translates to CACSLAPSTDTQYF.

This clone is medium-sized (0.01 to 0.1%) within its sample. In the same sample, other DNA sequences code for this CDR3. J is TRBJ1-1 and V is TRBV19, with no clear D. CDR3 length equals 13 residues. Germline values: CDR1 LNHDA, CDR2 SQIVND (reference sequence). Trimming stripped 1 base from V and 3 bases from J, with 6 bases between. DNA of the CDR3: TGTGCCAGTAGTATAGTAACCCACACTGAAGCTTTCTTT. Its protein product is CASSIVTHTEAFF.

CDR3 sequence: CASSPGGNTDTQYF. CDR3 DNA sequence: TGTGCCAGCAGTCCAGGGGGGAACACAGATACGCAGTATTTT. The V call is TRBV27, the J call TRBJ2-3; D might be TRBD1 (7 bases). Germline V gene sequence: CDR1 MNHEY, CDR2 SMNVEV (reference sequence). V dropped 5 bases and J dropped 2 bases, with 11 bases sitting between them. The CDR3 contains 14 residues.

The chain employs TRBV7-5 and TRBJ2-5; the table names TRBD2, a call not compared with the DNA. The last part of the DNA fits TRBJ2-7 better; the J call may be wrong. TRBV7-5 is flagged as a pseudogene. The CDR3 spans 19 residues. The CDR3 nucleotides read TGTGCCAGAAGCGACCTCGGGGGAGGGCCGGCCCGCGTGAGAAACGAGCAGTACTTC. Translated: CARSDLGGGPARVRNEQYF.

This sequence joins TRBV27 and TRBJ2-7; D gene uncertain. The CDR3 loop spans 14 amino acids. Germline CDR1 and CDR2: MNHEY and SMNVEV (reference sequence). With 6 bases removed from V and 2 bases from J, the gap between germline ends came to 14 bases. The CDR3: CASRFRAGAYEQYF. CDR3 DNA sequence: TGTGCCAGCAGATTTCGGGCTGGGGCCTACGAGCAGTACTTC.

V usage is TRBV5-1 and J usage is TRBJ2-7; 11 bases match TRBD2. The CDR3 runs 16 residues. Germline trimming cut 6 bases from V and 0 bases from J; bases unmatched to any gene: 8. Per the germline V gene, CDR1 is SGHRS and CDR2 is YFSETQ. CDR3 coding DNA: TGCGCCAGCACCCCGATAGCGGGAGGGAGCTCCTACGAGCAGTACTTC. Translating gives CASTPIAGGSSYEQYF.